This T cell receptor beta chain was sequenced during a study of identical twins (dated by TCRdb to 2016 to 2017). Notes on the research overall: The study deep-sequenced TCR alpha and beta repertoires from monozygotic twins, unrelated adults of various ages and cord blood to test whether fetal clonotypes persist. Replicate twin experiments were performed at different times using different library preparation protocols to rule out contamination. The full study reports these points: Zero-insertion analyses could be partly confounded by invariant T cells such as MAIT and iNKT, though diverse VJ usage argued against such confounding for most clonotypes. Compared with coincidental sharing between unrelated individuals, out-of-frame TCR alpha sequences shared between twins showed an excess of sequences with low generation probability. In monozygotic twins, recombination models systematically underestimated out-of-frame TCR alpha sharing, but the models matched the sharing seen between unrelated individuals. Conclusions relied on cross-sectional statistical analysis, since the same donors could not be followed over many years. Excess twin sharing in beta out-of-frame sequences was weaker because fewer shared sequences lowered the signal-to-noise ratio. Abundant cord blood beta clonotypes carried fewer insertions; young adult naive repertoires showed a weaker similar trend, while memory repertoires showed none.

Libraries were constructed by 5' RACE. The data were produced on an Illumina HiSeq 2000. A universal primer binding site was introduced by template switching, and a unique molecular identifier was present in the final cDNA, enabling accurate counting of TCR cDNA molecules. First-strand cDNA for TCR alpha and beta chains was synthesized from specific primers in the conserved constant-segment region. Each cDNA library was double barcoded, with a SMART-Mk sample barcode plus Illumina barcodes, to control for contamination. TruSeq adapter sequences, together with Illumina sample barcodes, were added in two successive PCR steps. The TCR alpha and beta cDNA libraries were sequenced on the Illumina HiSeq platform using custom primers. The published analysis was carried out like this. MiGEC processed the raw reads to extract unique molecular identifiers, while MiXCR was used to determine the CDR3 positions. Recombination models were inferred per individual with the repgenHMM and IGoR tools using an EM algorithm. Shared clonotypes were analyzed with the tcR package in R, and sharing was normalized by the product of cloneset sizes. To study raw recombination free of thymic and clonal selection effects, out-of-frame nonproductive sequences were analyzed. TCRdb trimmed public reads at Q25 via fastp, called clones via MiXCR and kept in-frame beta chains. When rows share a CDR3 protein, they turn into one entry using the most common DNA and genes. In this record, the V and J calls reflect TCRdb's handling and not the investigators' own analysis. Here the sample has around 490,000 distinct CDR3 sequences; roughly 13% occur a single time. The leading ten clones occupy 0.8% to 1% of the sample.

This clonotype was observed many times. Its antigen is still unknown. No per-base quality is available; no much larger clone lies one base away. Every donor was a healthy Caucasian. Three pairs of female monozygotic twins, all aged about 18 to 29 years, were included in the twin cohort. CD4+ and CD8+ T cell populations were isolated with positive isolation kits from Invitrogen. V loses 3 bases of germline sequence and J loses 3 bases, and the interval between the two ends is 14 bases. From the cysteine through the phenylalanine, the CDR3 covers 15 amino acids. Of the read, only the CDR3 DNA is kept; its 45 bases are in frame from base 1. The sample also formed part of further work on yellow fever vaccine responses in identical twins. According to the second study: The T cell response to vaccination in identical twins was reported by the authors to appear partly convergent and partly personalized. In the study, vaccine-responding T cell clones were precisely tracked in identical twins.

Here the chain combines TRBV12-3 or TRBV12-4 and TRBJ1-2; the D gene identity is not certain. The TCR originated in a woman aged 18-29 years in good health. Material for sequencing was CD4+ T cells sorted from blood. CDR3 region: CASSFREWPYYGYTF. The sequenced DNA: TGTGCCAGCAGTTTCCGAGAGTGGCCCTACTATGGCTACACCTTC.